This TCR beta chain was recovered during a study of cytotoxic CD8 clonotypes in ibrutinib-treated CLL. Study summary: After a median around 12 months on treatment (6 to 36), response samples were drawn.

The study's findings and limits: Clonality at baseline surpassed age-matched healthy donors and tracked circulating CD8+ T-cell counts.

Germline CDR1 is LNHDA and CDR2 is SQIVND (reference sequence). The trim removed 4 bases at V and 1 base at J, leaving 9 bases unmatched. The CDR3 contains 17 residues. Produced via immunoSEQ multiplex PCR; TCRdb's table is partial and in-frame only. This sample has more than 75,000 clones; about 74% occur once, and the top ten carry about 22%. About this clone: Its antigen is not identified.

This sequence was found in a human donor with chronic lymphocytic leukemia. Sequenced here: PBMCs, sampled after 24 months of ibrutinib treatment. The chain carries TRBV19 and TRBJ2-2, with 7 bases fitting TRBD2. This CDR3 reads CASSNSGGGRNTGELFF. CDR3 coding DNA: TGTGCCAGTAGTAATTCGGGGGGAGGCAGGAACACCGGGGAGCTGTTTTTT.